This T cell receptor beta chain was observed in a study of OX40 agonist ivuxolimab in advanced cancers. TCRdb keeps only in-frame clones here, not all; method: immunoSEQ multiplex PCR. The table has about 58,000 clones, roughly 84% seen once. Germline V lookup: CDR1 SGHRS, CDR2 YFSETQ. The CDR3 is made up of 16 amino acids. The V end lost 3 bases, the J end lost 1 base, and 17 bases lay between the germline ends. V usage is TRBV5-1 and J usage is TRBJ2-7, with TRBD1 as a possible D gene (5 bases). This sequence originates from an adult with an advanced solid tumor such as melanoma, head and neck, liver or kidney cancer. This specimen was CD4+ or CD8+ T cells sorted from blood, taken in a trial of the OX40 agonist ivuxolimab. CDR3 sequence: CASSSIGEGRSYEQYF. CDR3 bases: TGCGCCAGCAGCTCCATAGGGGAAGGAAGATCCTACGAGCAGTACTTC.